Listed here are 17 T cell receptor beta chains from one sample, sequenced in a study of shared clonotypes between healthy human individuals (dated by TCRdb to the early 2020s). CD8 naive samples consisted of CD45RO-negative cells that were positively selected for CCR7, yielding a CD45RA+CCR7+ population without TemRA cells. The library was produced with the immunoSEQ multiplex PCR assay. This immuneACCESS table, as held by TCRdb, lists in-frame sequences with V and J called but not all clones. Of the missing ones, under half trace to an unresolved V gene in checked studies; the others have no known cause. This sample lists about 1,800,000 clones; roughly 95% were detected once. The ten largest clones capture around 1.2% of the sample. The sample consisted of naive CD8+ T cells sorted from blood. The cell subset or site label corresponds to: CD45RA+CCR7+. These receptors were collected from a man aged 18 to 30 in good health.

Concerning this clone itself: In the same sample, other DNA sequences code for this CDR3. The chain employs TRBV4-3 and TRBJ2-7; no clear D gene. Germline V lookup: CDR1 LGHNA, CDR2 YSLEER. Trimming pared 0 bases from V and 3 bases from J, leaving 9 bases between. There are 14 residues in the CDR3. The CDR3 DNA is TGCGCCAGCAGCCAAGATCTGGGCGGCTACGAGCAGTACTTC. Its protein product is CASSQDLGGYEQYF.

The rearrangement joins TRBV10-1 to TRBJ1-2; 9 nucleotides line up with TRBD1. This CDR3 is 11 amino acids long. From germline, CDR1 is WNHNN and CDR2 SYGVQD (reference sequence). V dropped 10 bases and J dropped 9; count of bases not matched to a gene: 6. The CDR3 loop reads CAIPGQGRYTF. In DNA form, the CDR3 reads TGCGCCATCCCGGGACAGGGTCGCTACACCTTC.

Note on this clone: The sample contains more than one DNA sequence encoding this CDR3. For the CDR3, the DNA is TGTGCCAGTAGTATCGCCGGGGAGCTGTTTTTT. Its translation: CASSIAGELFF. V usage is TRBV19 and J usage is TRBJ2-2, with D hard to call. The CDR3 runs to 11 residues. Per germline, CDR1 LNHDA and CDR2 SQIVND (reference sequence). V shed 3 bases and J shed 6 bases, with 2 bases lying between them.

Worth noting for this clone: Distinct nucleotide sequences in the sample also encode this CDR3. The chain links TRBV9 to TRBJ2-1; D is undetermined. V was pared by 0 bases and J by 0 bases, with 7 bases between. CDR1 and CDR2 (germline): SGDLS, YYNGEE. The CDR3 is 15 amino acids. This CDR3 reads CASSVDGFSYNEQFF. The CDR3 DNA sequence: TGTGCCAGCAGCGTAGACGGGTTCTCCTACAATGAGCAGTTCTTC.

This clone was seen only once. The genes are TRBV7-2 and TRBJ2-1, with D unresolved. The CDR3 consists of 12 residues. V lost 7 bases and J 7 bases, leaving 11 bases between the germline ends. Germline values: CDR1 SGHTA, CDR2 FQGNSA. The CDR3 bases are TGTGCCAGCAACTTTCTGGAAAATGAGCAGTTCTTC. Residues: CASNFLENEQFF.

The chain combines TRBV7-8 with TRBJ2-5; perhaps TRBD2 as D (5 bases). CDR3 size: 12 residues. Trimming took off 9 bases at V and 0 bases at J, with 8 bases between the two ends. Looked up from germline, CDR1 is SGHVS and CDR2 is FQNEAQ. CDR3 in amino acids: CASRRDQETQYF. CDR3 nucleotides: TGTGCCAGTAGGCGGGACCAAGAGACCCAGTACTTC.

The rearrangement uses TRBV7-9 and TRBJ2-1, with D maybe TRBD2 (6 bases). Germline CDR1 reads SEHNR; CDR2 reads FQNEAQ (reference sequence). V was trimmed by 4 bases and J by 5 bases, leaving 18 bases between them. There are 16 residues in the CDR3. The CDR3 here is CASSSFDAGWDNEQFF. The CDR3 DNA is TGTGCCAGCAGCTCCTTCGATGCGGGGTGGGACAATGAGCAGTTCTTC.

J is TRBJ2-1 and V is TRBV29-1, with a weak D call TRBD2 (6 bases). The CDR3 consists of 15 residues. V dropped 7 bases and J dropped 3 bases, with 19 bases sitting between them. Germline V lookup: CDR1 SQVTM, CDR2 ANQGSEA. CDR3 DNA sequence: TGCAGCGGTGACGGGAGTTCCCAGGGCTACAATGAGCAGTTCTTC. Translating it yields CSGDGSSQGYNEQFF.

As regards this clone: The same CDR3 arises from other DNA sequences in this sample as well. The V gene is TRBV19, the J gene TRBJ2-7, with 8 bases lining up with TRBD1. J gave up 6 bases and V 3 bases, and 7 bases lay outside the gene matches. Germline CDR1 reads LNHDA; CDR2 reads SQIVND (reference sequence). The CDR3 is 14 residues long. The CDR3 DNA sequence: TGTGCCAGTAGTATCGTGACAGGGGCGGGCGAGCAGTACTTC. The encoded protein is CASSIVTGAGEQYF.

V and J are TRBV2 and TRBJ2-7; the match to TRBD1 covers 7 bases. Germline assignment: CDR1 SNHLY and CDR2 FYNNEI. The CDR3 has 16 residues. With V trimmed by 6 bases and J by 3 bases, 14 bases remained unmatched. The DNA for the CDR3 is TGTGCCAGCAGGGACGGGACAGAGGGTTTTAGCTACGAGCAGTACTTC. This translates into CASRDGTEGFSYEQYF.

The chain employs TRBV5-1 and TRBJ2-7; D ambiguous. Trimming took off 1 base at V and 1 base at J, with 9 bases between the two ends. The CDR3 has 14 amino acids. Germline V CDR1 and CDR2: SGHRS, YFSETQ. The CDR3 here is CASSLSSVSYEQYF. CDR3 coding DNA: TGCGCCAGCAGCTTGTCTTCGGTATCCTACGAGCAGTACTTC. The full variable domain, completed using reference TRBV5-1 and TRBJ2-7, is KAGVTQTPRYLIKTRGQQVTLSCSPISGHRSVSWYQQTPGQGLQFLFEYFSETQRNKGNFPGRFSGRQFSNSRSEMNVSTLELGDSALYLCASSLSSVSYEQYFGPGTRLTVT.

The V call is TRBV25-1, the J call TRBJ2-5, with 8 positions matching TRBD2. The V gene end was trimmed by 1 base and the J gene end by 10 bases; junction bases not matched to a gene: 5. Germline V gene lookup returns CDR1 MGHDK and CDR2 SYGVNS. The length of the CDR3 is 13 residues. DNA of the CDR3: TGTGCCAGCAGTGAATTCGGCACTAGCGGCCAGTACTTC. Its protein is CASSEFGTSGQYF.

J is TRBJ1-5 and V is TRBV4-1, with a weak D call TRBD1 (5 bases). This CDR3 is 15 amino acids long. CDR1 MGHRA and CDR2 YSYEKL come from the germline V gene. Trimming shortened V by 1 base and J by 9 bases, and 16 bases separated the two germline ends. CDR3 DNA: TGCGCCAGCAGCCAAGTTGAAGGGGCGGAACGGCCCCAGCATTTT. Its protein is CASSQVEGAERPQHF.

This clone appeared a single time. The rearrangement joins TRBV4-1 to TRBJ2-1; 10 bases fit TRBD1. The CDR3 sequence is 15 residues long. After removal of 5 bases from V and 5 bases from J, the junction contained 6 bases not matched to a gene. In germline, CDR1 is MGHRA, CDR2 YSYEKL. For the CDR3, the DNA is TGCGCCAGCAGCACGGGGACAGGGGTCCACAATGAGCAGTTCTTC. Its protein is CASSTGTGVHNEQFF.

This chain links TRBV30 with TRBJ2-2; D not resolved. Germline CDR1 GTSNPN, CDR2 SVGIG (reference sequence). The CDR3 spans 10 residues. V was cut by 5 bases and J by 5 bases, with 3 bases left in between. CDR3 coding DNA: TGTGCCTGGTATACCGGGGAGCTGTTTTTT. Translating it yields CAWYTGELFF.

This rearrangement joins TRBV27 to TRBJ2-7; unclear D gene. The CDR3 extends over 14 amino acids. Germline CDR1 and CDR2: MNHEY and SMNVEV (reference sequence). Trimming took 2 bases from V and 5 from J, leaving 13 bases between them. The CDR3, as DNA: TGTGCCAGCAGTTTAATTAGCACAATACACGAGCAGTACTTC. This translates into CASSLISTIHEQYF.

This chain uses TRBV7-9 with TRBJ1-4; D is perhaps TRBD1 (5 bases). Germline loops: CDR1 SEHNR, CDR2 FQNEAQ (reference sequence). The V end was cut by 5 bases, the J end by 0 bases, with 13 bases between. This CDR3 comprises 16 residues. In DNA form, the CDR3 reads TGTGCCAGCAGCCAAGACAGCCTTGCAACTAATGAAAAACTGTTTTTT. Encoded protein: CASSQDSLATNEKLFF.